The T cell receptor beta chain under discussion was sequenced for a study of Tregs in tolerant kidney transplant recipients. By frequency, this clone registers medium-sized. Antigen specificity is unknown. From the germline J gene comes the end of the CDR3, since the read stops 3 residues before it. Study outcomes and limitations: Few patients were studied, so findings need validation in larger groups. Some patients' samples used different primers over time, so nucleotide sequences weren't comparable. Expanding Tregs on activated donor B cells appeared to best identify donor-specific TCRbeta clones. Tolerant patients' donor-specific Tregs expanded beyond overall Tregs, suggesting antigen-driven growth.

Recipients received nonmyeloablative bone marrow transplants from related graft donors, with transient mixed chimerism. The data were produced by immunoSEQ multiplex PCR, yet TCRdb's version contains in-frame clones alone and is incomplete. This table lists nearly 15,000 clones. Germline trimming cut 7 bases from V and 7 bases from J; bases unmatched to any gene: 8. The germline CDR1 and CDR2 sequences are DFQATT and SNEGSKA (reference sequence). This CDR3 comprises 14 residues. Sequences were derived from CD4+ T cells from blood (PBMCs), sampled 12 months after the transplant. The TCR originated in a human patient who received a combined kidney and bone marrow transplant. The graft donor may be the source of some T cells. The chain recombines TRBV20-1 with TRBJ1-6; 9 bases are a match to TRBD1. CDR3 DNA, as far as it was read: TGCAGTGTCCCCAGGACAGGGGACAATTCACCC. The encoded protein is CSVPRTGDNSP. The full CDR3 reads CSVPRTGDNSPLHF.